One sample yielded the 3 T cell receptor beta chains listed below, sequenced in a study of blood T cell repertoires in COVID-19. Clones were sequenced by immunoSEQ multiplex PCR, and TCRdb holds only the in-frame ones, with some missing. The sample carries 55,000 to 80,000 clones, more than 85% recorded once. Source material: peripheral blood. Every receptor here comes from a man aged 70 or older with acute or convalescent COVID-19.

The CDR3 bases are TGCGCCAGCAGCTTGGGCGGGGGCCGTAGGGATTCACCCCTCCACTTT. Its translation: CASSLGGGRRDSPLHF. The chain couples TRBV5-1 to TRBJ1-6; possible D gene TRBD1, 6 bases. The CDR3 spans 16 residues. Trimming shortened V by 0 bases and J by 8 bases, and 15 bases separated the two germline ends. The germline gives CDR1 SGHRS, CDR2 YFSETQ.

The chain recombines TRBV28 with TRBJ2-7, with D maybe TRBD2 (6 bases). V lost 6 bases and J 4 bases, leaving 19 bases between the germline ends. Germline assignment: CDR1 MDHEN and CDR2 SYDVKM. CDR3 length: 15 residues. The CDR3 nucleotides read TGTGCCAGCAGCCCCGCTGGATCGGGAGATTACGAGCAGTACTTC. This sequence encodes CASSPAGSGDYEQYF.

The J gene is TRBJ2-5, the V gene TRBV7-2; 7 nucleotides agree with TRBD2. The CDR3 is 15 amino acids. Germline CDR1 is SGHTA and CDR2 is FQGNSA. V lost 5 bases and J lost 5; bases outside the gene matches: 11. For the CDR3, the DNA is TGTGCCAGCAGCCCAAGTGGGAGGGAAGGGGAGACCCAGTACTTC. Its translation is CASSPSGREGETQYF.